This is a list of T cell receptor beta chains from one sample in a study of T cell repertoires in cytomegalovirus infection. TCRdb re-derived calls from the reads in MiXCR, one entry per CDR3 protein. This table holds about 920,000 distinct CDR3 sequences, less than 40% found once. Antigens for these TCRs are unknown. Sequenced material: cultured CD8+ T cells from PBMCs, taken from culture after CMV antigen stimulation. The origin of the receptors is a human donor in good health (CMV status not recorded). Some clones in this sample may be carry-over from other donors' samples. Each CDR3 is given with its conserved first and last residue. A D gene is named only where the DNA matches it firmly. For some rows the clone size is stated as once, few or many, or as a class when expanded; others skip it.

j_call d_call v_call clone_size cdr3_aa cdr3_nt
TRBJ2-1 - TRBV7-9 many CASSSDRGLYNEQFF TGTGCCAGCAGTTCTGACAGAGGCTTATACAATGAGCAGTTCTTC
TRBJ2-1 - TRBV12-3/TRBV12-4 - CATQGLGGHDEQFF TGTGCCACACAGGGGCTAGGAGGGCACGATGAGCAGTTCTTC
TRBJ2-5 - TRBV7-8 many CASSLDGRTGQETQYF TGTGCCAGCAGCTTAGACGGGAGGACAGGACAAGAGACCCAGTACTTC
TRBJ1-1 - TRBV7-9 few CASSLEDPGLIF TGTGCCAGCAGCTTAGAAGACCCTGGGCTGATCTTT
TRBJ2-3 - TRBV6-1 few CASSEDKLTDTQYF TGTGCCAGCAGTGAAGACAAGCTCACAGATACGCAGTATTTT
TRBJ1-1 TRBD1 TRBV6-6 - CASSARTGGGGTEAFF TGTGCCAGCAGTGCCCGGACAGGGGGGGGGGGCACTGAAGCTTTCTTT
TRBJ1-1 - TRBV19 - CASSFYHNTEAFF TGTGCCAGTAGTTTTTATCATAACACTGAAGCTTTCTTT
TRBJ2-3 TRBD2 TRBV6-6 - CASSYSHPSIAGGFTDTQYF TGTGCCAGCAGTTACTCCCACCCTTCAATAGCGGGGGGGTTCACAGATACGCAGTATTTT
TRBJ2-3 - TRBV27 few CASSYIRGTDTQYF TGTGCCAGCAGTTATATACGGGGCACAGATACGCAGTATTTT
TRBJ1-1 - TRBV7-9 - CASSLGFRQVGNTEAFF TGTGCCAGCAGCTTAGGATTCAGACAGGTTGGGAACACTGAAGCTTTCTTT
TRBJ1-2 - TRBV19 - CASSFGRGGYTF TGTGCCAGTAGTTTTGGCAGGGGCGGCTACACCTTC